These T cell receptor beta chains were read from a single sample in a study of vaccination and CD4 T cells after COVID-19. Antigens for these TCRs are unknown. TCRdb re-analysed the PCR reads in MiXCR, keeping a single row per CDR3 protein. The table shows about 23,000 distinct CDR3 sequences, with under 40% occurring only once. Sample: CD4+ T cells from blood, cultured in vitro, taken about 7 months after SARS-CoV-2 vaccination. The receptors were sampled from a human donor who had recovered from COVID-19. CDR3s include the opening cysteine and the closing phenylalanine or tryptophan. The D gene is left open where the match is weak. Some rows mark clone size as missing; the rest say once, few, many or name a class of expanded clone.

clone_size j_call v_call d_call cdr3_aa cdr3_nt
NA TRBJ2-1 TRBV10-3 NA CAISDFRDNEQFF TGTGCCATCAGTGATTTCCGGGACAATGAGCAGTTCTTC
NA TRBJ2-4 TRBV7-2 TRBD1 CASSLGQGADIQYF TGTGCCAGCAGCTTAGGACAGGGGGCGGACATTCAGTACTTC
medium-sized TRBJ2-7 TRBV27 NA CASSLTPLSNEQYF TGTGCCAGCAGTTTAACCCCCTTAAGTAACGAGCAGTACTTC
NA TRBJ2-7 TRBV6-1 TRBD2 CASSGETSGYEQYF TGTGCCAGCAGTGGGGAGACTAGCGGCTACGAGCAGTACTTC
few TRBJ1-2 TRBV20-1 NA CSARNQWGSYGYTF TGCAGTGCTAGAAACCAATGGGGCAGTTATGGCTACACCTTC
NA TRBJ1-2 TRBV6-1 NA CASSGDRGYTF TGTGCCAGCAGTGGCGACAGGGGCTACACCTTC
medium-sized TRBJ1-2 TRBV20-1 NA CSARTRHGYTF TGCAGTGCTAGAACAAGGCATGGCTACACCTTC
NA TRBJ2-3 TRBV20-1 NA CSATLTFRDTDTQYF TGCAGTGCCACTTTGACGTTCCGTGACACAGATACGCAGTATTTT
NA TRBJ2-5 TRBV6-1 NA CASSRGYSTSETQYF TGTGCCAGCAGTAGGGGCTATAGTACCTCGGAGACCCAGTACTTC
NA TRBJ2-7 TRBV6-2/TRBV6-3 NA CASRLQRLANSYEQYF TGTGCCAGCAGACTACAGAGGCTAGCGAATTCCTACGAGCAGTACTTC
few TRBJ1-5 TRBV20-1 TRBD1 CSARPTTDRNNQPQHF TGCAGTGCTAGACCCACCACGGACAGGAACAATCAGCCCCAGCATTTT
NA TRBJ1-5 TRBV28 NA CASTSLDGNQPQHF TGTGCCAGCACCTCCCTCGATGGCAATCAGCCCCAGCATTTT
few TRBJ2-3 TRBV20-1 TRBD2 CSAREGAGVPTDTQYF TGCAGTGCTAGAGAAGGAGCGGGAGTCCCAACAGATACGCAGTATTTT
once TRBJ1-1 TRBV7-9 TRBD1 CASSSQGGNTEAFF TGTGCCAGCAGCTCACAGGGGGGGAACACTGAAGCTTTCTTT
NA TRBJ1-6 TRBV7-2 NA CASSSGLNSPLHF TGTGCCAGCAGCTCTGGACTCAATTCACCCCTCCACTTT
few TRBJ1-6 TRBV6-5 NA CASSYDGEGGSPLHF TGTGCCAGCAGTTACGATGGGGAGGGAGGATCACCCCTCCACTTT
few TRBJ2-5 TRBV10-1 TRBD1 CASSSGTGVWETQYF TGCGCCAGCAGCTCCGGGACAGGGGTCTGGGAGACCCAGTACTTC
NA TRBJ2-7 TRBV6-5 NA CASSLSIVNYEQYF TGTGCCAGCAGTTTATCAATTGTCAACTACGAGCAGTACTTC
NA TRBJ2-1 TRBV20-1 TRBD1 CSARVRGRYNEQFF TGCAGTGCTAGAGTGAGGGGGCGGTACAATGAGCAGTTCTTC
NA TRBJ1-1 TRBV20-1 TRBD1 CSALLGQRLLNTEAFF TGCAGTGCCCTGCTGGGACAGCGGCTCTTGAACACTGAAGCTTTCTTT
few TRBJ2-1 TRBV20-1 NA CSARLPPYNEQFF TGCAGTGCTAGACTCCCTCCCTACAATGAGCAGTTCTTC
NA TRBJ2-1 TRBV6-1 NA CASRVQGTGTNEQFF TGTGCCAGCAGGGTCCAGGGGACTGGTACCAATGAGCAGTTCTTC
NA TRBJ2-3 TRBV28 TRBD2 CASSLGLTSGGTDTQYF TGTGCCAGCAGTCTTGGCCTGACTAGCGGGGGCACAGATACGCAGTATTTT
once TRBJ2-3 TRBV7-3 NA CASSPRRNTDTQYF TGTGCCAGCAGCCCTAGGAGGAACACAGATACGCAGTATTTT
few TRBJ2-1 TRBV20-1 TRBD1 CSASPRGPSAEQFF TGCAGTGCTAGTCCCAGGGGGCCCAGTGCTGAGCAGTTCTTC
medium-sized TRBJ1-5 TRBV15 NA CATSRGARYSNQPQHF TGTGCCACCAGCAGAGGGGCCAGATATAGCAATCAGCCCCAGCATTTT